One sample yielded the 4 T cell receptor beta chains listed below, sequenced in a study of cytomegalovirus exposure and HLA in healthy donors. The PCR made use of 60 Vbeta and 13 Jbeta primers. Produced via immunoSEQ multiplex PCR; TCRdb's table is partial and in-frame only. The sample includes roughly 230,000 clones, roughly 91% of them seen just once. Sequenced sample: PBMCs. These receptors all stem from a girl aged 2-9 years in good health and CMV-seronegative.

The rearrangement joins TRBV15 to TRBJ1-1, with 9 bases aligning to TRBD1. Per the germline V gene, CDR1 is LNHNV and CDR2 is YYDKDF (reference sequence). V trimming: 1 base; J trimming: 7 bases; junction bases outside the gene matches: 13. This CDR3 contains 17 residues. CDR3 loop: CATSRGTGGDEAVEAFF. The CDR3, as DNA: TGTGCCACCAGCAGAGGAACAGGGGGCGATGAAGCGGTTGAAGCTTTCTTT.

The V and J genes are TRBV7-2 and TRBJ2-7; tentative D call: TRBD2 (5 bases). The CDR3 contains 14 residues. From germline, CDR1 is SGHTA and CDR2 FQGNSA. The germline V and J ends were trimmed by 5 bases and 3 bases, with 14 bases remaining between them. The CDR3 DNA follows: TGTGCCAGCAGCCGCATTCCCCGGGACTACGAGCAGTACTTC. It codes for CASSRIPRDYEQYF.

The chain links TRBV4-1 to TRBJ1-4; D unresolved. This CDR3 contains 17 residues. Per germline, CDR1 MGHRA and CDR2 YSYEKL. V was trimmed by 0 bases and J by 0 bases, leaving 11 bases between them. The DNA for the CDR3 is TGCGCCAGCAGCCAAGAAGTGGGAGTCGCAACTAATGAAAAACTGTTTTTT. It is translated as CASSQEVGVATNEKLFF.

The CDR3 region is CACFHRGQTEQYF. Here the CDR3 DNA reads TGTGCCTGCTTCCACAGGGGCCAAACCGAGCAGTACTTC. The chain has TRBV30 and TRBJ2-7, with TRBD1 matching 7 bases. Germline-derived CDR1 and CDR2 are GTSNPN and SVGIG (reference sequence). The V and J ends lost 6 bases and 6 bases, in that order; junction bases with no gene match: 11. CDR3 length: 13 residues.